This TCR beta chain is from a study of T cells in Graves' hyperthyroidism and ophthalmopathy. This CDR3 contains 11 residues. Trimming took off 3 bases at V and 4 bases at J, with 6 bases between the two ends. Germline assignment: CDR1 DFQATT and CDR2 SNEGSKA (reference sequence). The study left out patients who had uncontrolled infection, other autoimmune disease, pregnancy or lactation. Diagnoses were made from clinical symptoms, serum measures (thyroxine and TRAb), thyroid ultrasound and orbital computed tomography. This clonotype came up many times. The investigators amplified TCR beta CDR3 regions from RNA transcripts. HTBI primers were employed in a first-round RT-PCR of the TCR CDR3. TCRdb independently ran MiXCR on the multiplex PCR reads; one entry per CDR3 protein. The profile shows about 590,000 distinct CDR3 sequences, 15% to 19% of them singletons.

The sequence came from a woman aged 30 to 39 with Graves' hyperthyroidism. This chain uses TRBV20-1 with TRBJ1-1; possibly TRBD1 for D (5 bases). Sequencing input: blood. The CDR3 sequence is CSASQGTEAFF. For the CDR3, the DNA is TGCAGTGCTAGTCAGGGCACTGAAGCTTTCTTT.